These 19 T cell receptor beta chains came from one sample sequenced in a study of blood T cells in healthy people across ages. A second PCR, run for about 7 to 11 cycles, used a sample-barcoded 5' primer plus a J-beta primer mix. Using its own MiXCR run on the 5' RACE reads, TCRdb lists one record per CDR3 protein. The sample shows about 730,000 distinct CDR3 sequences, roughly 43% of them seen only once. Sequencing was done on a sample of blood. Receptors originate from a woman aged 60-75 years in good health.

Details on this clonotype: A much larger clone sits a single nucleotide away, making a read error possible. This chain links TRBV28 with TRBJ2-6; D is unresolved. V gave up 7 bases and J gave up 0 bases, with 1 base separating them. Germline V CDR1 and CDR2: MDHEN, SYDVKM. The CDR3 totals 12 residues. The CDR3 sequence is CASNSGANVLTF. CDR3 DNA: TGTGCCAGCAACTCTGGGGCCAACGTCCTGACTTTC. Based on the CDR3 plus reference TRBV28 and TRBJ2-6, the full variable domain is DVKVTQSSRYLVKRTGEKVFLECVQDMDHENMFWYRQDPGLGLRLIYFSYDVKMKEKGDIPEGYSVSREKKERFSLILESASTNQTSMYLCASNSGANVLTFGAGSRLTVL.

This chain connects TRBV5-1 to TRBJ2-1; 9 bases map to TRBD1. Trimming removed 4 bases from V and 7 bases from J; junction bases left unmatched: 12. This CDR3 region has 16 residues. Germline V gives CDR1 SGHRS, CDR2 YFSETQ. The CDR3 sequence: CASSLGWTGVSNEQFF. In nucleotides, the CDR3 is TGCGCCAGCAGCCTAGGGTGGACAGGGGTTTCAAATGAGCAGTTCTTC.

The chain is built from TRBV27 and TRBJ2-5; D unresolved. Between the trimmed V and J ends, which lost 1 base and 5 bases, there was a span of 11 bases. Germline V gene lookup returns CDR1 MNHEY and CDR2 SMNVEV (reference sequence). The CDR3 is 14 amino acids. CDR3 protein: CASSLLAGLETQYF. DNA for the CDR3: TGTGCCAGCAGTTTATTGGCAGGTTTGGAGACCCAGTACTTC.

The CDR3 sequence: CASSPGRPGANVLTF. The CDR3 DNA reads as TGTGCCAGCTCACCGGGCCGTCCTGGGGCCAACGTCCTGACTTTC. The chain links TRBV18 to TRBJ2-6; D ambiguous. CDR1 KGHSH and CDR2 LQKENI come from the germline V gene. The CDR3 sequence is 15 residues long. Trimming took 3 bases from V and 2 from J, leaving 8 bases between them. Together with reference TRBV18 and TRBJ2-6, the CDR3 gives the full variable domain: NAGVMQNPRHLVRRRGQEARLRCSPMKGHSHVYWYRQLPEEGLKFMVYLQKENIIDESGMPKERFSAEFPKEGPSILRIQQVVRGDSAAYFCASSPGRPGANVLTFGAGSRLTVL.

This clonotype was detected a few times. The chain joins TRBV4-3 to TRBJ2-1; D may be TRBD2 (6 bases). Per germline, CDR1 LGHNA and CDR2 YSLEER. V gave up 0 bases and J gave up 12 bases, with 12 bases separating them. The CDR3 runs 13 residues. The CDR3 DNA reads TGCGCCAGCAGCCAAGAAAGGAGGGGTGGGCAGTTCTTC. This encodes CASSQERRGGQFF.

This clonotype has more than one count but fewer than ten. This chain links TRBV7-2 with TRBJ1-2; D is uncertain. Germline-derived CDR1 and CDR2 are SGHTA and FQGNSA. Between the trimmed V and J ends, which lost 4 bases and 7 bases, there was a span of 19 bases. The CDR3 is 15 residues long. The CDR3 sequence: CASSSSKPTLGGYTF. The CDR3 bases are TGTGCCAGCAGCTCCAGCAAGCCCACCCTGGGTGGCTACACCTTC.

The chain joins TRBV5-1 to TRBJ2-3; 8 nucleotides match TRBD2. Germline V gene lookup returns CDR1 SGHRS and CDR2 YFSETQ. The V gene end was trimmed by 0 bases and the J gene end by 2 bases; junction bases not matched to a gene: 2. There are 15 residues in the CDR3. CDR3 coding DNA: TGCGCCAGCAGCTTGGTAGCGGGGTTCACAGATACGCAGTATTTT. This translates into CASSLVAGFTDTQYF. The full variable domain, in which reference TRBV5-1 and TRBJ2-3 provide the parts outside the CDR3, is KAGVTQTPRYLIKTRGQQVTLSCSPISGHRSVSWYQQTPGQGLQFLFEYFSETQRNKGNFPGRFSGRQFSNSRSEMNVSTLELGDSALYLCASSLVAGFTDTQYFGPGTRLTVL.

A few counts support this clonotype. The rearrangement joins TRBV11-2 to TRBJ2-7, with a weak D call TRBD1 (5 bases). CDR3 length: 14 residues. V was shortened by 5 bases and J by 4 bases, with 15 bases between the two germline ends. Germline V CDR1 and CDR2: SGHAT, FQNNGV. CDR3 loop: CASSPTSTAYEQYF. The CDR3 DNA follows: TGTGCCAGCAGCCCCACCTCGACAGCTTACGAGCAGTACTTC.

This clonotype showed up just a few times. V and J are TRBV15 and TRBJ2-5; 7 bases align to TRBD2. The CDR3 totals 15 residues. CDR1 LNHNV and CDR2 YYDKDF come from the germline V gene (reference sequence). The junction had 15 bases not matched to a gene; V was cut back by 5 bases and J by 9 bases. The CDR3 DNA reads TGTGCCACCAGCCGCCCGACTAGCACCCCAGTCGCCCAGTACTTC. This codes for CATSRPTSTPVAQYF.

The CDR3 sequence is CASSQLAGKGEQYF. The CDR3 nucleotides read TGTGCCAGCAGCCAGCTAGCGGGAAAGGGCGAGCAGTACTTC. This chain uses TRBV4-2 with TRBJ2-7; 9 nucleotides agree with TRBD2. Germline CDR1 is LGHNA and CDR2 is YNFKEQ. The CDR3 extends over 14 amino acids. Trimming took 3 bases from V and 6 from J; bases not matched to a gene: 6.

This clonotype was seen a few times. The chain combines TRBV5-1 with TRBJ2-5; a weak D match, TRBD2 (5 bases). Trimming pared 1 base from V and 1 base from J, leaving 11 bases between. CDR1 and CDR2 from the germline V gene are SGHRS and YFSETQ. This CDR3 has 15 residues. As DNA, the CDR3 is TGCGCCAGCAGCTTGACAGCGGCCGGCCAAGAGACCCAGTACTTC. It encodes CASSLTAAGQETQYF.

This clonotype has just a few counts. A junction end diverges from the germline sequence, so it may reflect a read error. The chain combines TRBV10-1 with TRBJ2-1; 9 nucleotides match TRBD1. The CDR3 is 16 residues long. Germline CDR1 reads WNHNN; CDR2 reads SYGVQD (reference sequence). For the CDR3, the DNA is TGCGCCAGCAGTGAGCCAGGGACAGGGCCCTACGATGAGCAGTTCTTC. This codes for CASSEPGTGPYDEQFF.

In its sample, this clonotype was seen a few times. The chain couples TRBV20-1 to TRBJ2-7; tentative D call: TRBD1 (6 bases). V lost 6 bases to trimming and J lost 0 bases, with 15 bases between them. Germline V lookup: CDR1 DFQATT, CDR2 SNEGSKA (reference sequence). CDR3 length equals 14 residues. This CDR3 is CSAELTGTSYEQYF. CDR3 DNA: TGCAGTGCCGAATTGACAGGTACCTCCTACGAGCAGTACTTC.

Details on this clonotype: This may be a read error, as it is one base from a much larger clone. This CDR3 reads CASSVEWGGDTQYF. The CDR3 DNA sequence: TGTGCCAGCAGCGTGGAATGGGGAGGGGATACGCAGTATTTT. V is TRBV7-2 and J is TRBJ2-3; 7 bases fit TRBD2. Per germline, CDR1 SGHTA and CDR2 FQGNSA. The V segment lost 5 bases and the J segment 6 bases; nucleotides outside the gene matches: 8. CDR3 length: 14 amino acids.

Turning to this clonotype: This may stem from a read error, because a much larger clone lies one nucleotide away. The gene calls are TRBV29-1 and TRBJ1-2; D remains ambiguous. V lost 7 bases and J lost 2, with 11 bases in between. The CDR3 sequence is 12 residues long. Germline lookup yields CDR1 SQVTM and CDR2 ANQGSEA. As DNA, the CDR3 is TGCAGCGCCGAAACAAGGAACTATGGCTACACCTTC. As protein: CSAETRNYGYTF.

This clonotype has ten or more counts. The rearrangement links TRBV6-5 to TRBJ2-5; 7 bases line up with TRBD2. V shed 7 bases and J 1 base; nucleotides not matched to a gene: 6. The CDR3 totals 14 residues. CDR1 MNHEY and CDR2 SVGAGI come from the germline V gene. CDR3 loop: CASTRSGAQETQYF. The CDR3, as DNA: TGTGCCAGCACCCGGAGCGGGGCCCAAGAGACCCAGTACTTC.

The chain couples TRBV29-1 to TRBJ2-7; D is uncertain. This CDR3 is 12 amino acids long. V was clipped by 6 bases and J by 5 bases, with 14 bases between them. Germline CDR1 SQVTM, CDR2 ANQGSEA. The CDR3 DNA is TGCAGCGTAGAGATGGGTGGGGACGAGCAGTACTTC. Translating gives CSVEMGGDEQYF.

V gene TRBV12-3 or TRBV12-4 combines with J gene TRBJ2-5; 10 bases agree with TRBD2. V was clipped by 6 bases and J by 11 bases; unmatched bases: 15. The CDR3 runs to 15 residues. This chain's CDR3 is CASSPGTSVNNEQYF. CDR3 in DNA: TGTGCCAGCAGCCCCGGGACTAGCGTAAACAATGAGCAGTACTTC.

This chain connects TRBV20-1 to TRBJ1-5, with D tentatively TRBD1 (6 bases). Per germline, CDR1 DFQATT and CDR2 SNEGSKA (reference sequence). This CDR3 comprises 17 residues. V lost 7 bases to trimming and J lost 0 bases, with 22 bases between them. CDR3 residues: CSGGEGGVAYSNQPQHF. The CDR3 DNA sequence: TGCAGTGGAGGGGAGGGGGGAGTGGCCTATAGCAATCAGCCCCAGCATTTT.